The clone carrying this T cell receptor beta chain has just a few counts. No antigen is known for it. The data originate from a study of CD8 T cells in ankylosing spondylitis. The CDR3 extends over 16 amino acids. Germline V gene data show CDR1 as LGHNA and CDR2 as YSLEER. V lost 4 bases and J 3 bases, leaving 15 bases between the germline ends. Points from the study as a whole: In reactive arthritis synovial fluid and blood, some motif variants had been reported before. Clones that were linked to disease were CD8+ and were relatively rare in peripheral blood. Ankylosing spondylitis blood appeared to be characterized by a TCR beta motif of fewer than ten highly homologous variants. Significantly higher representation of disease-linked clones was reported for matched ankylosing spondylitis synovial fluid.

By quantitative 5'-RACE with molecular barcodes, the TCR beta libraries were made. From the 5' RACE reads, TCRdb called clonotypes with MiXCR, one entry per CDR3 protein. The sample shows 700,000 to 850,000 distinct CDR3 sequences, about an eighth of them seen only once. The sample comprised blood, either unsorted or a sorted T cell fraction (not recorded which). The J gene is TRBJ2-2, the V gene TRBV4-3; the D is unclear. The clonotype comes from a male donor with ankylosing spondylitis. CDR3 nucleotides: TGCGCCAGCAGCCCCAGCACTGATTCATACACCGGGGAGCTGTTTTTT. Amino acid sequence: CASSPSTDSYTGELFF.